These 30 T cell receptor beta chains came from one sample sequenced in a study of cytomegalovirus exposure and HLA in healthy donors. Use of 60 Vbeta and 13 Jbeta primers characterized the PCR. Assay used: immunoSEQ multiplex PCR; TCRdb lists only in-frame clones, some missing. The sample records over 150,000 clones, roughly 79% being singletons. Sample: PBMCs. These receptors originate from a woman younger than 30 in good health and CMV-seronegative.

The chain joins TRBV6-5 to TRBJ2-5; 10 bases agree with TRBD2. CDR3 length: 13 amino acids. Germline V gives CDR1 MNHEY, CDR2 SVGAGI. V dropped 8 bases and J dropped 7; count of bases not matched to a gene: 7. CDR3 residues: CASFQAGGSTQYF. The CDR3, as DNA: TGTGCCAGCTTCCAAGCGGGAGGGTCGACCCAGTACTTC.

V usage is TRBV11-2 and J usage is TRBJ1-2; 9 nucleotides line up with TRBD1. This CDR3 contains 13 residues. Germline V gene sequence: CDR1 SGHAT, CDR2 FQNNGV. V dropped 5 bases and J dropped 5; count of bases not matched to a gene: 3. CDR3 in DNA: TGTGCCAGCAGCAGACAGGGGGAGTATGGCTACACCTTC. This encodes CASSRQGEYGYTF. Full variable domain (remainder filled in from reference TRBV11-2 and TRBJ1-2): EAGVAQSPRYKIIEKRQSVAFWCNPISGHATLYWYQQILGQGPKLLIQFQNNGVVDDSQLPKDRFSAERLKGVDSTLKIQPAKLEDSAVYLCASSRQGEYGYTFGSGTRLTVV.

This clone was counted a few times. The chain has TRBV2 and TRBJ1-4; D may be TRBD1 (5 bases). The V and J ends lost 4 bases and 0 bases respectively, with 6 bases between them. The CDR3 is 14 amino acids. Germline V gene sequence: CDR1 SNHLY, CDR2 FYNNEI. This CDR3 reads CASSGQSTNEKLFF. DNA for the CDR3: TGTGCCAGCAGTGGACAGTCAACTAATGAAAAACTGTTTTTT.

The chain carries TRBV6-6 and TRBJ2-7; the D gene is possibly TRBD1 (5 bases). There are 13 residues in the CDR3. Germline V CDR1 and CDR2: MNHNY, SVGAGI (reference sequence). V was shortened by 5 bases and J by 3 bases, with 11 bases between the two germline ends. CDR3: CASSTDRDYEQYF. For the CDR3, the DNA is TGTGCCAGCAGTACCGACAGAGACTACGAGCAGTACTTC.

The V gene is TRBV4-1, the J gene TRBJ1-4; 10 bases are shared with TRBD1. With 1 base clipped from V and 2 bases from J, the junction kept 1 base outside the gene matches. The CDR3 loop spans 16 amino acids. The V gene's germline CDR1 is MGHRA and CDR2 YSYEKL. CDR3 in amino acids: CASSQATGGTNEKLFF. In DNA form, the CDR3 reads TGCGCCAGCAGCCAAGCGACAGGGGGCACTAATGAAAAACTGTTTTTT.

The gene calls are TRBV5-1 and TRBJ1-1; no clear D. The germline V gene encodes CDR1 SGHRS and CDR2 YFSETQ. V lost 4 bases and J lost 3, with 7 bases in between. CDR3 length: 12 residues. CDR3 coding DNA: TGCGCCAGCAGCACCGGGGACACTGAAGCTTTCTTT. Its protein is CASSTGDTEAFF.

The chain uses TRBV19 and TRBJ1-2, with 8 bases matching TRBD1. The ends lost 5 bases at V and 4 bases at J; junction bases unmatched: 3. The CDR3 loop spans 13 amino acids. Germline assignment: CDR1 LNHDA and CDR2 SQIVND (reference sequence). The CDR3 here is CASSLDRAYGYTF. The DNA for the CDR3 is TGTGCCAGTAGTCTGGACAGGGCCTATGGCTACACCTTC.

The chain recombines TRBV28 with TRBJ1-2; 9 bases map to TRBD1. Germline V CDR1 and CDR2: MDHEN, SYDVKM. Trimming at V came to 7 bases and at J to 9 bases, leaving 9 bases not matched to a gene. The CDR3 loop spans 13 amino acids. DNA of the CDR3: TGTGCCAGCATTGGTACAGGGGGCTTCCGCTACACCTTC. It specifies CASIGTGGFRYTF.

The CDR3 is CASSPLPGVGGTEAFF. The CDR3, as DNA: TGTGCCAGCAGCCCTCTCCCGGGCGTTGGGGGGACTGAAGCTTTCTTT. The chain employs TRBV14 and TRBJ1-1; tentatively, D is TRBD1 (5 bases). Germline V lookup: CDR1 SGHDN, CDR2 FVKESK. V dropped 4 bases and J dropped 5 bases, with 20 bases sitting between them. The CDR3 runs to 16 residues.

Only one count was recorded for this clone. V is TRBV9 and J is TRBJ1-1; 10 nucleotides line up with TRBD1. Germline-derived CDR1 and CDR2 are SGDLS and YYNGEE. J lost 7 bases, V lost 0 bases, and 15 bases had no gene match. This CDR3 comprises 18 residues. The CDR3: CASSVGMTGGALLGEAFF. For the CDR3, the DNA is TGTGCCAGCAGCGTAGGCATGACAGGGGGCGCTCTTCTTGGTGAAGCTTTCTTT.

This clone was seen once. J is TRBJ2-3 and V is TRBV5-4, with 15 bases fitting TRBD2. After removal of 4 bases from V and 6 bases from J, the junction contained 9 bases not matched to a gene. Germline V CDR1 and CDR2: SGHNT, YYREEE (reference sequence). This CDR3 contains 17 residues. In nucleotides, the CDR3 is TGTGCCAGCAGCCCAGGACTAGCGGGAGGGTCCGGCGATACGCAGTATTTT. Its protein is CASSPGLAGGSGDTQYF.

The V gene is TRBV5-1, the J gene TRBJ1-6, with 11 bases aligning to TRBD1. The CDR3 has 14 amino acids. J gave up 9 bases and V 4 bases, and 3 bases lay outside the gene matches. Germline loops: CDR1 SGHRS, CDR2 YFSETQ. The CDR3 sequence is CASSDGTGGSPLHF. DNA for the CDR3: TGCGCCAGCAGCGACGGGACAGGGGGTTCACCCCTCCACTTT.

The chain employs TRBV9 and TRBJ2-1, with TRBD1 matching over 9 bases. The CDR3 runs 15 residues. V gave up 4 bases and J gave up 2 bases; unmatched junction bases: 4. The V gene's germline CDR1 is SGDLS and CDR2 YYNGEE. The CDR3 DNA follows: TGTGCCAGCAGCTCGGGACAGGGAACCTACAATGAGCAGTTCTTC. Translating it yields CASSSGQGTYNEQFF.

The chain uses TRBV9 and TRBJ2-1, with D possibly being TRBD2 (5 bases). CDR3 size: 13 residues. Germline loops: CDR1 SGDLS, CDR2 YYNGEE. V lost 0 bases and J 12 bases, leaving 13 bases between the germline ends. The CDR3 sequence: CASSVVTAATQFF. CDR3 DNA: TGTGCCAGCAGCGTAGTTACAGCGGCCACGCAGTTCTTC.

V gene TRBV9 combines with J gene TRBJ2-5, with a possible D match to TRBD2 (6 bases). V was pared by 0 bases and J by 2 bases, with 11 bases between. The germline CDR1 and CDR2 sequences are SGDLS and YYNGEE. There are 15 residues in the CDR3. The CDR3 reads CASSVAAGRQETQYF. The CDR3 region has the DNA TGTGCCAGCAGCGTAGCGGCGGGGCGGCAAGAGACCCAGTACTTC.

The chain is built from TRBV29-1 and TRBJ2-3; 11 nucleotides align to TRBD2. Losses at the gene ends were 6 bases for V and 1 base for J; bases not matched to a gene: 3. CDR1 and CDR2 from the germline V gene are SQVTM and ANQGSEA. This CDR3 spans 14 amino acids. The CDR3 sequence is CSVTSGGGTDTQYF. The CDR3 coding sequence is TGCAGCGTCACTAGCGGGGGAGGCACAGATACGCAGTATTTT.

The chain links TRBV5-4 to TRBJ2-1; the match to TRBD1 covers 12 bases. Germline V gene lookup returns CDR1 SGHNT and CDR2 YYREEE (reference sequence). The CDR3 consists of 15 residues. Trimming removed 4 bases from V and 5 bases from J; junction bases left unmatched: 4. The CDR3 DNA reads TGTGCCAGCAGCGGGGGACAGGGGGCGAACAATGAGCAGTTCTTC. Translating gives CASSGGQGANNEQFF.

This clone occurred a few times. This chain uses TRBV7-6 with TRBJ2-2; maybe TRBD2 (5 bases). Trimming cost V 3 bases and J 4 bases, with 12 bases left between them. Per the germline V gene, CDR1 is SGHVS and CDR2 is FNYEAQ. CDR3 length equals 15 residues. The CDR3: CASSLDAGITGELFF. In nucleotides, the CDR3 is TGTGCCAGCAGCTTGGACGCGGGCATCACCGGGGAGCTGTTTTTT.

The rearrangement links TRBV9 to TRBJ1-1, with 12 bases fitting TRBD1. Germline assignment: CDR1 SGDLS and CDR2 YYNGEE. The CDR3 contains 15 residues. V was pared by 4 bases and J by 11 bases, with 12 bases of the junction left unmatched. The CDR3 nucleotides read TGTGCCAGCAGCTCTTCTATGGGACAGGGGGCGAGGGCTTTCTTT. Translating gives CASSSSMGQGARAFF. The whole variable domain, remainder taken from reference TRBV9 and TRBJ1-1, is DSGVTQTPKHLITATGQRVTLRCSPRSGDLSVYWYQQSLDQGLQFLIQYYNGEERAKGNILERFSAQQFPDLHSELNLSSLELGDSALYFCASSSSMGQGARAFFGQGTRLTVV.

The chain has TRBV6-5 and TRBJ1-5, with 8 positions matching TRBD1. Germline CDR1 reads MNHEY; CDR2 reads SVGAGI. The CDR3 loop spans 15 amino acids. The V and J ends lost 6 bases and 4 bases, in that order; junction bases with no gene match: 8. The DNA of the CDR3 is TGTGCCAGCAGCCGATCCGGGACAGGTAATCAGCCCCAGCATTTT. Protein product: CASSRSGTGNQPQHF.

This clone was counted between two and nine times. This rearrangement joins TRBV5-4 to TRBJ1-3; 7 bases are a match to TRBD1. The CDR3 consists of 15 residues. Losses at the gene ends were 2 bases for V and 4 bases for J; bases not matched to a gene: 6. Germline values: CDR1 SGHNT, CDR2 YYREEE (reference sequence). CDR3 in DNA: TGTGCCAGCAGCTTTGACAGGGCGGTAGGAAACACCATATATTTT. Its translation: CASSFDRAVGNTIYF.

The chain is built from TRBV5-5 and TRBJ1-2; D is ambiguous. The V gene lost 0 bases and the J gene lost 4 bases, with 7 bases spanning the gap. The germline V gene has CDR1 SGHKS and CDR2 YYEKEE (reference sequence). The CDR3 is made up of 13 amino acids. As DNA, the CDR3 is TGTGCCAGCAGCTTGGTAGCAGTCTATGGCTACACCTTC. Its translation: CASSLVAVYGYTF.

The V call is TRBV2, the J call TRBJ2-5, with a possible D match to TRBD2 (6 bases). This CDR3 spans 14 amino acids. Looked up from germline, CDR1 is SNHLY and CDR2 is FYNNEI. Trimming stripped 6 bases from V and 4 bases from J, with 15 bases between. This CDR3 is CASSASVRGETQYF. As DNA, the CDR3 is TGTGCCAGCAGCGCGTCTGTGCGGGGAGAGACCCAGTACTTC.

The V gene is TRBV10-2, the J gene TRBJ2-7, with D perhaps TRBD2 (5 bases). The CDR3 has 15 residues. Trimming pared 0 bases from V and 6 bases from J, leaving 15 bases between. Looked up from germline, CDR1 is WSHSY and CDR2 is SAAADI. CDR3 nucleotides: TGCGCCAGCAGTGAGTCCGGGAATAGCATCCCCGAGCAGTACTTC. It is translated as CASSESGNSIPEQYF.

This rearrangement joins TRBV7-8 to TRBJ2-1; 7 bases are shared with TRBD2. The germline CDR1 and CDR2 sequences are SGHVS and FQNEAQ. V was pared by 3 bases and J by 0 bases, with 11 bases of the junction left unmatched. The CDR3 covers 18 residues. The CDR3 DNA reads TGTGCCAGCAGCTTCGCCTCAACAGCGGGAAACTCCTACAATGAGCAGTTCTTC. It specifies CASSFASTAGNSYNEQFF.

The rearrangement links TRBV9 to TRBJ1-4; 10 bases fit TRBD1. This CDR3 is 15 amino acids long. V dropped 3 bases and J dropped 4; count of bases not matched to a gene: 3. Germline V gene data show CDR1 as SGDLS and CDR2 as YYNGEE. The CDR3 reads CASSAGQGYNEKLFF. CDR3 DNA sequence: TGTGCCAGCAGCGCGGGACAGGGGTATAATGAAAAACTGTTTTTT.

This clone was found once. V and J are TRBV5-1 and TRBJ2-7, with 11 bases identical to TRBD2. J gave up 0 bases and V 4 bases, and 6 bases lay outside the gene matches. CDR1 is SGHRS and CDR2 is YFSETQ in the germline V gene. The CDR3 contains 16 residues. As DNA, the CDR3 is TGCGCCAGCAGCCCCGGACTAGCGGGCGTCTCCTACGAGCAGTACTTC. Protein product: CASSPGLAGVSYEQYF.

V is TRBV7-2 and J is TRBJ2-3; TRBD2 matches 8 bases. The germline V gene encodes CDR1 SGHTA and CDR2 FQGNSA. The CDR3 totals 15 residues. V was clipped by 1 base and J by 4 bases; unmatched bases: 4. This CDR3 is CASSLESGGPDTQYF. CDR3 coding DNA: TGTGCCAGCAGCTTAGAGAGCGGGGGTCCAGATACGCAGTATTTT. The whole variable domain, filled in from reference TRBV7-2 and TRBJ2-3, reads GAGVSQSPSNKVTEKGKDVELRCDPISGHTALYWYRQSLGQGLEFLIYFQGNSAPDKSGLPSDRFSAERTGGSVSTLTIQRTQQEDSAVYLCASSLESGGPDTQYFGPGTRLTVL.

The V and J genes are TRBV19 and TRBJ2-1, with TRBD2 matching over 8 bases. The CDR3 totals 17 residues. Germline V gives CDR1 LNHDA, CDR2 SQIVND (reference sequence). V was clipped by 3 bases and J by 4 bases; unmatched bases: 11. The CDR3 reads CASSILGESGGYNEQFF. Written as DNA, the CDR3 is TGTGCCAGTAGTATTTTGGGCGAGTCGGGAGGGTACAATGAGCAGTTCTTC.

This clone was counted a single time. The chain has TRBV28 and TRBJ1-5; D remains unclear. V gave up 2 bases and J gave up 8 bases, with 16 bases separating them. CDR3 length: 15 residues. Germline loops: CDR1 MDHEN, CDR2 SYDVKM. In DNA, the CDR3 is TGTGCCAGCAGTTTAAATCACAACGGGTGGGAGCCCCAGCATTTT. It encodes CASSLNHNGWEPQHF. Together with reference TRBV28 and TRBJ1-5, the CDR3 gives the full variable domain: DVKVTQSSRYLVKRTGEKVFLECVQDMDHENMFWYRQDPGLGLRLIYFSYDVKMKEKGDIPEGYSVSREKKERFSLILESASTNQTSMYLCASSLNHNGWEPQHFGDGTRLSIL.